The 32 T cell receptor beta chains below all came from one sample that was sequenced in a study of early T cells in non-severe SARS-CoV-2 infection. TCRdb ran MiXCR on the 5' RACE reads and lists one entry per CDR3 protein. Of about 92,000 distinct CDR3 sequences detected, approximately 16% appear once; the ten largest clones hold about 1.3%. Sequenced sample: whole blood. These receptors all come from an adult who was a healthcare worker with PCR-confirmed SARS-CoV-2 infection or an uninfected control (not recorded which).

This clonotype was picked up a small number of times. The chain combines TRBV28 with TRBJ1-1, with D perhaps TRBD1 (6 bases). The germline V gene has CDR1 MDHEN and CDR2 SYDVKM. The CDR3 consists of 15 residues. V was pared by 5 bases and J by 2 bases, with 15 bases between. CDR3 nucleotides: TGTGCCAGCAGTCAAGCCGGGACACATAACACTGAAGCTTTCTTT. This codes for CASSQAGTHNTEAFF.

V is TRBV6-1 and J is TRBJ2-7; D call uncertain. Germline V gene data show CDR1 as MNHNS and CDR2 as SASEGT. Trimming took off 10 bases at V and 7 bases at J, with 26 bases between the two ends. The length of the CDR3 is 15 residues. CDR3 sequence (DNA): TGTGCCACCCCTCCAGTGGATTCAAGGAGTCGGGAGCAGTACTTC. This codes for CATPPVDSRSREQYF.

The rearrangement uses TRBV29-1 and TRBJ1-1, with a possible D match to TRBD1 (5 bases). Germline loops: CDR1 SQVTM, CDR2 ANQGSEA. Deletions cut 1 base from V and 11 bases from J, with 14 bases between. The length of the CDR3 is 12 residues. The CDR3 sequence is CSVEVGRVEAFF. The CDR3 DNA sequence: TGCAGCGTTGAAGTCGGCAGGGTGGAGGCTTTCTTT.

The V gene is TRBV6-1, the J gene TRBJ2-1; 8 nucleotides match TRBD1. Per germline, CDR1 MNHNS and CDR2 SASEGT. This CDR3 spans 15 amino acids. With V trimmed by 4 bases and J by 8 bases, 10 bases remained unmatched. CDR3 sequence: CASSGPTGDMDEQFF. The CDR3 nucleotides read TGTGCCAGCAGTGGGCCGACAGGGGATATGGATGAGCAGTTCTTC.

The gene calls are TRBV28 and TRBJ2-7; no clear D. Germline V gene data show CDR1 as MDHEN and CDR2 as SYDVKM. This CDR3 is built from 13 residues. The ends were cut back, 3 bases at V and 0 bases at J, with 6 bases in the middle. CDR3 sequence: CASSFASSYEQYF. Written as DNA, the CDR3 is TGTGCCAGCAGTTTCGCCAGCTCCTACGAGCAGTACTTC.

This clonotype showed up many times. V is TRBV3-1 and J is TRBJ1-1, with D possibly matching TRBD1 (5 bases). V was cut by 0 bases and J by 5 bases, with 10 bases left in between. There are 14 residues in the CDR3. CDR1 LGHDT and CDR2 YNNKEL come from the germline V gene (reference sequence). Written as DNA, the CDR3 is TGTGCCAGCAGCCAAGATTCAGGGTGGACTGAAGCTTTCTTT. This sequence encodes CASSQDSGWTEAFF.

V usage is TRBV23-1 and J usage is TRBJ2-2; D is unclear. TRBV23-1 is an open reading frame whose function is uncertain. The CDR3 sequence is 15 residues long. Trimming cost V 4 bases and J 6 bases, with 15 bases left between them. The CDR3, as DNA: TGCGCCAGCAGTCCGGTAGCAAGTTACGCCGGGGAGCTGTTTTTT. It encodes CASSPVASYAGELFF.

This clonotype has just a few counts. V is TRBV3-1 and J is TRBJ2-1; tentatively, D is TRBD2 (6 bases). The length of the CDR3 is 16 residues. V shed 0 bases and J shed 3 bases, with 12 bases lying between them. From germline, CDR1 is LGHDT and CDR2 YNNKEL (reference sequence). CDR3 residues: CASSQDTGVFYNEQFF. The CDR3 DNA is TGTGCCAGCAGCCAAGATACGGGGGTATTCTACAATGAGCAGTTCTTC.

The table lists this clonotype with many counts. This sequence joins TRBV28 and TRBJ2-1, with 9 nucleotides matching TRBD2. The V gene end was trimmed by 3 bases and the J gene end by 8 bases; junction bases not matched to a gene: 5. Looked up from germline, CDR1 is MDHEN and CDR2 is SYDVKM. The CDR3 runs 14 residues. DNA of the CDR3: TGTGCCAGCAGTTTGTTAGCGGGAGTGGATGAGCAGTTCTTC. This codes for CASSLLAGVDEQFF.

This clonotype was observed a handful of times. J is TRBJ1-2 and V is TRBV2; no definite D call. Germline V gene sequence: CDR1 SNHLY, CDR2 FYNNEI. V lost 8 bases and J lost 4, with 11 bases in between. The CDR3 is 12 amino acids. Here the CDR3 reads CASGYSPYGYTF. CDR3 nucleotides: TGTGCCAGCGGGTACAGCCCCTATGGCTACACCTTC. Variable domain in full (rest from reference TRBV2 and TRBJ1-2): EPEVTQTPSHQVTQMGQEVILRCVPISNHLYFYWYRQILGQKVEFLVSFYNNEISEKSEIFDDQFSVERPDGSNFTLKIRSTKLEDSAMYFCASGYSPYGYTFGSGTRLTVV.

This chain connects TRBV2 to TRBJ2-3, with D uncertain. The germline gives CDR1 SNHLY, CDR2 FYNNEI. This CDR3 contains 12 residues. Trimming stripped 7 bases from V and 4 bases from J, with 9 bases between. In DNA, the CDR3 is TGTGCCAGCAAACTGAATGCAGATACGCAGTATTTT. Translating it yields CASKLNADTQYF.

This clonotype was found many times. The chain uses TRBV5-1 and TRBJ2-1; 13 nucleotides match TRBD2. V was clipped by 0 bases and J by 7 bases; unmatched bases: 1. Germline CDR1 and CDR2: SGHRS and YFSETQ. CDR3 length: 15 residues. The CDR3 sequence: CASSLELAGGNEQFF. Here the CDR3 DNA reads TGCGCCAGCAGCTTGGAACTAGCGGGGGGGAATGAGCAGTTCTTC.

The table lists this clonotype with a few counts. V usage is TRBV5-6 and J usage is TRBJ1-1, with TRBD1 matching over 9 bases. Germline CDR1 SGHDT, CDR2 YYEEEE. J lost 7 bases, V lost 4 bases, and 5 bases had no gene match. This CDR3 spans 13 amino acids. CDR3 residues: CASSLGGQGEAFF. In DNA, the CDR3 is TGTGCCAGCAGCCTGGGGGGACAGGGTGAAGCTTTCTTT.

The CDR3 loop is CASSPWGQAQYF. DNA for the CDR3: TGTGCCAGCAGTCCATGGGGGCAAGCGCAGTATTTT. The chain combines TRBV27 with TRBJ2-3; D is perhaps TRBD1 (6 bases). The length of the CDR3 is 12 residues. Trimming removed 5 bases at V and 10 bases at J, with 13 bases between. The germline V gene encodes CDR1 MNHEY and CDR2 SMNVEV (reference sequence).

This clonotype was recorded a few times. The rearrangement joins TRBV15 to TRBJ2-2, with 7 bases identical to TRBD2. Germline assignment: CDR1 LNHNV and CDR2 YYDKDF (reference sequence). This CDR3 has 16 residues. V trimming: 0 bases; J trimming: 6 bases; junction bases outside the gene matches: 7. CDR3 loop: CATSRELFGRAGELFF. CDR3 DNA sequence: TGTGCCACCAGCAGAGAATTGTTTGGGAGGGCCGGGGAGCTGTTTTTT. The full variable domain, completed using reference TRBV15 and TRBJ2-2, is DAMVIQNPRYQVTQFGKPVTLSCSQTLNHNVMYWYQQKSSQAPKLLFHYYDKDFNNEADTPDNFQSRRPNTSFCFLDIRSPGLGDTAMYLCATSRELFGRAGELFFGEGSRLTVL.

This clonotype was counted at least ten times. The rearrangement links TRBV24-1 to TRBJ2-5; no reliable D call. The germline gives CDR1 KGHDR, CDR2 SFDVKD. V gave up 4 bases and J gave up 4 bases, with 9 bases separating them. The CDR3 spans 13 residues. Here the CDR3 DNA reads TGTGCCACCAGTGACCGGTGGGGAGAGACCCAGTACTTC. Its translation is CATSDRWGETQYF.

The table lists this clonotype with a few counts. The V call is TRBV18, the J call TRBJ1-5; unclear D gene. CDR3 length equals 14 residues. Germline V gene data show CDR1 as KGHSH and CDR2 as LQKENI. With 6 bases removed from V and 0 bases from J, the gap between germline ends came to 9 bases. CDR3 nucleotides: TGTGCCAGCTCCGGCATGAATAGCAATCAGCCCCAGCATTTT. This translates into CASSGMNSNQPQHF.

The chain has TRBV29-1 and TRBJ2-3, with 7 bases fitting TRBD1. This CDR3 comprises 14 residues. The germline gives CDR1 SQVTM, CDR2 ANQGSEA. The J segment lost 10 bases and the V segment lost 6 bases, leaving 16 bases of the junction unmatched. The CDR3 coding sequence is TGCAGCGTCCTGATAGGGACAGTTCGGGTGTCGCAGTATTTT. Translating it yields CSVLIGTVRVSQYF.

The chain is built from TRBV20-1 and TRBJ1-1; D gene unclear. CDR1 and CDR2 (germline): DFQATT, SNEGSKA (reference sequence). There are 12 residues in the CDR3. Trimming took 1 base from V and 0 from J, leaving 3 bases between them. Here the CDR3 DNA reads TGCAGTGCTAGAGGGTTGAACACTGAAGCTTTCTTT. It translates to CSARGLNTEAFF.

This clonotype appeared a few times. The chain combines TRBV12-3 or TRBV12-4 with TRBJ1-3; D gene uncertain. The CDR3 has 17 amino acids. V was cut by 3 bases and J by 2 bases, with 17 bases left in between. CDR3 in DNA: TGTGCCAGCAGTTTGTCCAGGACCGCCGCGGCTGGAAACACCATATATTTT. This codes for CASSLSRTAAAGNTIYF.

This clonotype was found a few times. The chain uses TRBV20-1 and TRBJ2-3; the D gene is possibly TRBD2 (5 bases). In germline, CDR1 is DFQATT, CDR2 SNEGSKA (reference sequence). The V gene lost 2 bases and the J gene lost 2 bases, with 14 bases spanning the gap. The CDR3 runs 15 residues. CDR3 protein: CSARQLGILTDTQYF. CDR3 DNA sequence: TGCAGTGCTAGACAACTAGGGATCCTCACAGATACGCAGTATTTT.

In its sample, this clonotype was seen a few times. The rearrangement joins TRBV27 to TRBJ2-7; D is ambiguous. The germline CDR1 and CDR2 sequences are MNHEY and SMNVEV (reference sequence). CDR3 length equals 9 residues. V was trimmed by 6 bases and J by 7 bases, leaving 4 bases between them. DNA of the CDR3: TGTGCCAGCAGAGATGAGCAGTACTTC. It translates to CASRDEQYF.

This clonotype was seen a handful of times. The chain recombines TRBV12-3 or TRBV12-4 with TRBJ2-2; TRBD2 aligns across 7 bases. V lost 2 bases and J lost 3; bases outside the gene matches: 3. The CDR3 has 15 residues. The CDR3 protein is CASSLIGRDTGELFF. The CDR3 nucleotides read TGTGCCAGCAGTTTAATAGGGAGGGACACCGGGGAGCTGTTTTTT.

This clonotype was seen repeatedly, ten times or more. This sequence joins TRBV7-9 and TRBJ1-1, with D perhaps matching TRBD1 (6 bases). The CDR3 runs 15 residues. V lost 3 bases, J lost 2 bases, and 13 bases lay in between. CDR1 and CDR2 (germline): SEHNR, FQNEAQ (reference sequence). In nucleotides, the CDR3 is TGTGCCAGCAGCTTGGAGTGGGGGCGCAACACTGAAGCTTTCTTT. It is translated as CASSLEWGRNTEAFF.

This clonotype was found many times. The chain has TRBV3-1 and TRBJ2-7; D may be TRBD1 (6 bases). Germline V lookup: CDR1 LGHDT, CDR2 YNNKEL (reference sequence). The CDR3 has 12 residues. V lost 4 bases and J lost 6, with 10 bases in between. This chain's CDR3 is CASSPRGGEQYF. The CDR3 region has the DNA TGTGCCAGCAGCCCCCGAGGGGGCGAGCAGTACTTC.

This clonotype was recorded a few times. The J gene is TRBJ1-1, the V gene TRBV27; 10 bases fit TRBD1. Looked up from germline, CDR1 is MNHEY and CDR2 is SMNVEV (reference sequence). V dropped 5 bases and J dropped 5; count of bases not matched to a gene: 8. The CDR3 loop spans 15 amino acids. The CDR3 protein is CASSRPGQGSTEAFF. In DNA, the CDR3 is TGTGCCAGCAGTAGGCCGGGACAGGGGTCGACTGAAGCTTTCTTT.

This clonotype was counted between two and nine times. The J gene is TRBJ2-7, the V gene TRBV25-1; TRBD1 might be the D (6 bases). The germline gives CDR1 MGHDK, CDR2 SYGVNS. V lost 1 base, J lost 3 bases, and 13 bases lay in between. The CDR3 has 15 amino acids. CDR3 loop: CASSELGDIDYEQYF. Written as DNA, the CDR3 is TGTGCCAGCAGTGAATTAGGGGACATAGACTACGAGCAGTACTTC.

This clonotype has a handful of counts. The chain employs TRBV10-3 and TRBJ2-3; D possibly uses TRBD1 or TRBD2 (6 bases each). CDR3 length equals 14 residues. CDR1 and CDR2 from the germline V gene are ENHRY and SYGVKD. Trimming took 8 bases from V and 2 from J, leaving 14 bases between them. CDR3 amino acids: CAIGEGGSTDTQYF. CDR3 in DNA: TGTGCCATCGGAGAAGGGGGGTCCACAGATACGCAGTATTTT.

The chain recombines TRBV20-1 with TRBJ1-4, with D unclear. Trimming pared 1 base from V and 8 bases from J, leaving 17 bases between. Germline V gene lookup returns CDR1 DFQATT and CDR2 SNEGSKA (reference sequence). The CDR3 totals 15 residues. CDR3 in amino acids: CSARGVVRLREKLFF. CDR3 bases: TGCAGTGCTAGAGGGGTCGTCCGCCTTCGGGAAAAACTGTTTTTT.

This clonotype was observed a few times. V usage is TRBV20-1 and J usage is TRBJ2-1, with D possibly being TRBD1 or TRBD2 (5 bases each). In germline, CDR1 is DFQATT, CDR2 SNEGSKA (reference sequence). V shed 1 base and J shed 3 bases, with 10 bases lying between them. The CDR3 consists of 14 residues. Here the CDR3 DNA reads TGCAGTGCTAGAGGGGACCGCATCTACAATGAGCAGTTCTTC. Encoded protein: CSARGDRIYNEQFF.

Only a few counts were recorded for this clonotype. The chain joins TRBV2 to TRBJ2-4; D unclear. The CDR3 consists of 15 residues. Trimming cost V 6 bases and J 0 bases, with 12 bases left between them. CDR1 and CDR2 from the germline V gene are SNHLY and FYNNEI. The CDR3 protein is CASRASVLAKNIQYF. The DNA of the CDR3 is TGTGCCAGCAGAGCGTCTGTCCTAGCCAAAAACATTCAGTACTTC.

In DNA form, the CDR3 reads TGTGCCAGCAGAACTCACAGGGGGCTAAACGAAAAACTGTTTTTT. It yields the protein CASRTHRGLNEKLFF. The chain is built from TRBV27 and TRBJ1-4; 9 positions match TRBD1. Germline V gene lookup returns CDR1 MNHEY and CDR2 SMNVEV (reference sequence). This CDR3 contains 15 residues. The V segment lost 6 bases and the J segment 8 bases; nucleotides outside the gene matches: 10.